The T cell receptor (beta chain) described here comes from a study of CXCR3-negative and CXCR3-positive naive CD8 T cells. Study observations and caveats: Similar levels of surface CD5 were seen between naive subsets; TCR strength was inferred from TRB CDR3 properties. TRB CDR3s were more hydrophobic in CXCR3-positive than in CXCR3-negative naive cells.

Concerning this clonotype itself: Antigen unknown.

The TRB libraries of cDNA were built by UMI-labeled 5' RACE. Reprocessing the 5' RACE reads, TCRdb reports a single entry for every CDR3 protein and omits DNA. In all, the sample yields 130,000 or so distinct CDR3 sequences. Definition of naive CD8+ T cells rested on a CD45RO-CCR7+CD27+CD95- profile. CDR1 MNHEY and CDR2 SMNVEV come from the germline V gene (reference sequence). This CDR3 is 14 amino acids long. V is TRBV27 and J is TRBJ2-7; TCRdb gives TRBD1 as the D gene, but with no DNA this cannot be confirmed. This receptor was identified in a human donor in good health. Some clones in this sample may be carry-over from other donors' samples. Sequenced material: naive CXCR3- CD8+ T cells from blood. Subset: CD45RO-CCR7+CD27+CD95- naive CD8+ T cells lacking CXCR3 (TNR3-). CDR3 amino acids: CASSLGDTQSEQYF.